This T cell receptor (beta chain) was sequenced in a study of blood T cell repertoires in COVID-19. In the study overall: PBMCs, B-cell-depleted T cells, or T cells were the source of the cDNA or gDNA that made up the material.

This clone was found a few times. The V gene end was trimmed by 6 bases and the J gene end by 3 bases; junction bases not matched to a gene: 5. Germline V CDR1 and CDR2: SGHNT, YYREEE (reference sequence). CDR3 size: 13 residues. In the authors' workflow: Amplifying reference gene primers gave estimates of nucleated cell counts. Profiling relied on immunoSEQ multiplex PCR, and the TCRdb table lists in-frame clones only, not all of them. V and J calls plus clone size are reproduced from that table; the DNA served to infer D and trimming. The repertoire holds around 440,000 clones, with roughly 88% as singletons.

The receptor's source is a woman in her forties or fifties with COVID-19, enrolled during active disease. This chain uses TRBV5-4 with TRBJ1-2; 7 nucleotides agree with TRBD1. The sequencing input was peripheral blood. The CDR3 DNA sequence: TGTGCCAGCATGGCCAGGGGGGACTATGGCTACACCTTC. This gives the protein CASMARGDYGYTF.